The 14 T cell receptor beta chains reported below all come from one sample, sequenced in a study of shared clonotypes between healthy human individuals. The naive CD8 fraction comprised CD45RO-negative cells positively selected for CCR7 and excluded terminally differentiated effector memory CD45RA+ cells. The table came from immunoSEQ multiplex PCR; TCRdb's copy has only in-frame clones and leaves some out. The data contain over 800,000 clones, approximately 92% of them singletons. Material for sequencing was naive CD8+ T cells sorted from blood. The receptors here all came from a man aged 25-45 years in good health.

V gene TRBV5-4 combines with J gene TRBJ1-5; D unclear. The germline V and J ends were trimmed by 8 bases and 6 bases, with 9 bases remaining between them. CDR1 is SGHNT, CDR2 YYREEE, per germline (reference sequence). The CDR3 runs to 11 residues. The CDR3 DNA reads TGTGCCAGTTATACTACTCAGCCCCAGCATTTT. Translation: CASYTTQPQHF.

The chain carries TRBV5-5 and TRBJ2-7, with D unclear. CDR1 and CDR2 from the germline V gene are SGHKS and YYEKEE (reference sequence). The CDR3 covers 12 residues. V lost 4 bases and J 1 base, leaving 6 bases between the germline ends. The CDR3 DNA is TGTGCCAGCAGCCTGCCGTCCTACGAGCAGTACTTC. Its translation: CASSLPSYEQYF.

The rearrangement links TRBV6-1 to TRBJ1-2; 10 positions agree with TRBD1. This CDR3 has 16 amino acids. Trimming took 4 bases from V and 3 from J; bases not matched to a gene: 8. Germline V gives CDR1 MNHNS, CDR2 SASEGT. This chain's CDR3 is CASSVLRQGADYGYTF. Here the CDR3 DNA reads TGTGCCAGCAGTGTACTAAGACAGGGGGCGGACTATGGCTACACCTTC.

A word on this clone: Other DNA sequences in this sample translate to the same CDR3. The gene calls are TRBV6-5 and TRBJ1-1; 8 nucleotides align to TRBD1. Germline CDR1 reads MNHEY; CDR2 reads SVGAGI. The CDR3 consists of 14 residues. V dropped 0 bases and J dropped 3; count of bases not matched to a gene: 0. The CDR3, as DNA: TGTGCCAGCAGTTACTCGACAGGGGACACTGAAGCTTTCTTT. Translating it yields CASSYSTGDTEAFF.

V and J are TRBV7-8 and TRBJ2-2; TRBD1 might be the D (6 bases). The length of the CDR3 is 17 residues. Between the trimmed V and J ends, which lost 1 base and 7 bases, there was a span of 19 bases. Per germline, CDR1 SGHVS and CDR2 FQNEAQ. The CDR3 here is CASSLVANSGVDGELFF. CDR3 nucleotide sequence: TGTGCCAGCAGCTTAGTTGCTAATTCAGGGGTCGACGGGGAGCTGTTTTTT.

The chain is built from TRBV7-2 and TRBJ2-1; 8 nucleotides align to TRBD2. Trimming cost V 6 bases and J 0 bases; bases outside gene matches: 4. The CDR3 is 15 residues long. The V gene's germline CDR1 is SGHTA and CDR2 FQGNSA. CDR3 in DNA: TGTGCCAGCAGGATAGCGGGAAGCTCCTACAATGAGCAGTTCTTC. Translated: CASRIAGSSYNEQFF. Looking up the rest from reference TRBV7-2 and TRBJ2-1 gives the full variable domain: GAGVSQSPSNKVTEKGKDVELRCDPISGHTALYWYRQSLGQGLEFLIYFQGNSAPDKSGLPSDRFSAERTGGSVSTLTIQRTQQEDSAVYLCASRIAGSSYNEQFFGPGTRLTVL.

This clone was counted once. This chain joins TRBV7-9 and TRBJ2-3; a weak D match, TRBD2 (6 bases). The CDR3 extends over 13 amino acids. In germline, CDR1 is SEHNR, CDR2 FQNEAQ (reference sequence). The V gene lost 3 bases and the J gene lost 6 bases, with 10 bases spanning the gap. CDR3: CASSLPTRDTQYF. In DNA, the CDR3 is TGTGCCAGCAGCTTGCCGACTAGGGATACGCAGTATTTT. Looking up the rest from reference TRBV7-9 and TRBJ2-3 gives the full variable domain: DTGVSQNPRHKITKRGQNVTFRCDPISEHNRLYWYRQTLGQGPEFLTYFQNEAQLEKSRLLSDRFSAERPKGSFSTLEIQRTEQGDSAMYLCASSLPTRDTQYFGPGTRLTVL.

The V and J genes are TRBV9 and TRBJ1-2, with a tentative D call TRBD1 (6 bases). Germline V CDR1 and CDR2: SGDLS, YYNGEE. The V gene lost 0 bases and the J gene lost 3 bases, with 6 bases spanning the gap. This CDR3 has 13 residues. CDR3: CASSVAGDYGYTF. The CDR3 DNA reads TGTGCCAGCAGCGTAGCAGGGGACTATGGCTACACCTTC.

The chain has TRBV27 and TRBJ1-4; D may be TRBD1 (6 bases). Germline lookup yields CDR1 MNHEY and CDR2 SMNVEV (reference sequence). Deletions cut 4 bases from V and 8 bases from J, with 17 bases between. The CDR3 runs to 15 residues. DNA of the CDR3: TGTGCCAGCAGTTGGGGGGGCAGGGGTGGCGAAAAACTGTTTTTT. Translation gives CASSWGGRGGEKLFF.

The CDR3 coding sequence is TGTGCCAGCAGTTTAAGTAGGGGGGACAGGGAACCCTACGAGCAGTACTTC. Its translation is CASSLSRGDREPYEQYF. The V and J genes are TRBV27 and TRBJ2-7; TRBD1 matches at 9 bases. After removal of 2 bases from V and 2 bases from J, the junction contained 10 bases not matched to a gene. CDR3 length equals 17 residues. Germline V CDR1 and CDR2: MNHEY, SMNVEV (reference sequence).

The CDR3 is CASSPLLVSTDTQYF. As DNA, the CDR3 is TGTGCCAGCAGCCCACTTCTAGTCAGCACAGATACGCAGTATTTT. V is TRBV5-5 and J is TRBJ2-3; no reliable D call. The CDR3 extends over 15 amino acids. The germline CDR1 and CDR2 sequences are SGHKS and YYEKEE (reference sequence). Trimming removed 4 bases from V and 0 bases from J, with 12 bases in between. The whole variable domain, remainder taken from reference TRBV5-5 and TRBJ2-3, is DAGVTQSPTHLIKTRGQQVTLRCSPISGHKSVSWYQQVLGQGPQFIFQYYEKEERGRGNFPDRFSARQFPNYSSELNVNALLLGDSALYLCASSPLLVSTDTQYFGPGTRLTVL.

As to this clone: This sample also contains other DNA sequences that code for the same CDR3. V is TRBV15 and J is TRBJ2-7, with 7 bases that match TRBD2. Germline CDR1 is LNHNV and CDR2 is YYDKDF (reference sequence). The CDR3 has 15 amino acids. Trimming took 0 bases from V and 3 from J; bases not matched to a gene: 5. The CDR3 here is CATSRESGGSYEQYF. The DNA of the CDR3 is TGTGCCACCAGCAGAGAATCCGGCGGGAGCTACGAGCAGTACTTC.

The chain combines TRBV7-2 with TRBJ2-3; 11 bases map to TRBD2. V was pared by 4 bases and J by 4 bases, with 10 bases of the junction left unmatched. The CDR3 loop spans 17 amino acids. In germline, CDR1 is SGHTA, CDR2 FQGNSA. The CDR3 DNA is TGTGCCAGCAGCTACCACTTAGCGGGAGGGCCCGCAGATACGCAGTATTTT. Translated: CASSYHLAGGPADTQYF. Using reference TRBV7-2 and TRBJ2-3 for the parts outside the CDR3, the full variable domain is GAGVSQSPSNKVTEKGKDVELRCDPISGHTALYWYRQSLGQGLEFLIYFQGNSAPDKSGLPSDRFSAERTGGSVSTLTIQRTQQEDSAVYLCASSYHLAGGPADTQYFGPGTRLTVL.

This chain connects TRBV10-3 to TRBJ2-3; 12 positions match TRBD2. Per the germline V gene, CDR1 is ENHRY and CDR2 is SYGVKD. J lost 2 bases, V lost 2 bases, and 8 bases had no gene match. The CDR3 totals 18 residues. CDR3 protein: CAISERRLAGGTTDTQYF. The CDR3 nucleotides read TGTGCCATCAGTGAGAGACGGCTAGCGGGAGGGACCACAGATACGCAGTATTTT.